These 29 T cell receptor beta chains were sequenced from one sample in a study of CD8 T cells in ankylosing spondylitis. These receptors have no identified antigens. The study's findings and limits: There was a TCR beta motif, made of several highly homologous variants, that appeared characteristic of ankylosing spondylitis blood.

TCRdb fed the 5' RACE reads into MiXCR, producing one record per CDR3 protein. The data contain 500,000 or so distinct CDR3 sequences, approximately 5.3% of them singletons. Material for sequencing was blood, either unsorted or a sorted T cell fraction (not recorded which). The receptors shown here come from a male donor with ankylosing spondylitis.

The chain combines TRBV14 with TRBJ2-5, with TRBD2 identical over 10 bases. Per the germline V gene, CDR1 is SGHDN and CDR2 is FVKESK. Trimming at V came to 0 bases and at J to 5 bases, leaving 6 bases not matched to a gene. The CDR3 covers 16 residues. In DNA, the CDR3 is TGTGCCAGCAGCCAAGAGGCAGCGGGAGGGCTGGAGACCCAGTACTTC. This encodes CASSQEAAGGLETQYF.

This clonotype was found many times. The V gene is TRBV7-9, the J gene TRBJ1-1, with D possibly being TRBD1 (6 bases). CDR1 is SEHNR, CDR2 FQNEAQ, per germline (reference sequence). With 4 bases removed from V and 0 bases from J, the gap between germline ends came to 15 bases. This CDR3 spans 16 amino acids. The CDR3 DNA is TGTGCCAGCAGCTCCCCTCGGGGACATATGAACACTGAAGCTTTCTTT. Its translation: CASSSPRGHMNTEAFF. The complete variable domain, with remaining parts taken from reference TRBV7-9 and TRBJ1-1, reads DTGVSQNPRHKITKRGQNVTFRCDPISEHNRLYWYRQTLGQGPEFLTYFQNEAQLEKSRLLSDRFSAERPKGSFSTLEIQRTEQGDSAMYLCASSSPRGHMNTEAFFGQGTRLTVV.

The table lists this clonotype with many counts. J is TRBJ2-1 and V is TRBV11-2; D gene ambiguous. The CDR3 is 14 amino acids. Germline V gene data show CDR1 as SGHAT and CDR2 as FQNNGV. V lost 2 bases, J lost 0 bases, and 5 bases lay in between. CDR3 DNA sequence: TGTGCCAGCAGCTTAAAAAGCTCCTACAATGAGCAGTTCTTC. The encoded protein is CASSLKSSYNEQFF.

The CDR3 region has the DNA TGCGCCAGCAAATTGGATCCCGGGACAGATGAAAAACTGTTTTTT. This sequence encodes CASKLDPGTDEKLFF. The chain employs TRBV4-1 and TRBJ1-4; 7 nucleotides agree with TRBD1. CDR1 and CDR2 (germline): MGHRA, YSYEKL. V dropped 7 bases and J dropped 6; count of bases not matched to a gene: 11. This CDR3 is built from 15 residues.

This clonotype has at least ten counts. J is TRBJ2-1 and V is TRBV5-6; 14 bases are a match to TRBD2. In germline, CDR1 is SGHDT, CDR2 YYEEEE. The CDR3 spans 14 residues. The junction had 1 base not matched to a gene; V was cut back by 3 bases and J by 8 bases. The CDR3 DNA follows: TGTGCCAGCAGCTGGGGACTAGCGGGAGATGAGCAGTTCTTC. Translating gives CASSWGLAGDEQFF.

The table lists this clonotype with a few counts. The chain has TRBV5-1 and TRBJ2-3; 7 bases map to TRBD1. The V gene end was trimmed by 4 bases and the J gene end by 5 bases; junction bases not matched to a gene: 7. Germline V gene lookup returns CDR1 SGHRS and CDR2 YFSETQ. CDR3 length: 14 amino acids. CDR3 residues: CASSLTGVQDTQYF. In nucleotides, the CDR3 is TGCGCCAGCAGCCTTACAGGGGTTCAAGATACGCAGTATTTT.

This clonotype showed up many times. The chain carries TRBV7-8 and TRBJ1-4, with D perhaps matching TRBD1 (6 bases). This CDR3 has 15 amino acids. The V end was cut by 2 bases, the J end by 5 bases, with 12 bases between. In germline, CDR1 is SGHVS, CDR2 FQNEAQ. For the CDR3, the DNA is TGTGCCAGCAGCTTATACGGGGGCCTGAATGAAAAACTGTTTTTT. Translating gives CASSLYGGLNEKLFF.

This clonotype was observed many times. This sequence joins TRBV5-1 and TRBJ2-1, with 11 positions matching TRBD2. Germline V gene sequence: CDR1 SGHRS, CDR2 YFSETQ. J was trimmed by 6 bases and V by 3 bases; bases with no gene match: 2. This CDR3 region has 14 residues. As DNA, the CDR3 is TGCGCCAGCAGCTCAGGACTAGCGGGCAATGAGCAGTTCTTC. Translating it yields CASSSGLAGNEQFF.

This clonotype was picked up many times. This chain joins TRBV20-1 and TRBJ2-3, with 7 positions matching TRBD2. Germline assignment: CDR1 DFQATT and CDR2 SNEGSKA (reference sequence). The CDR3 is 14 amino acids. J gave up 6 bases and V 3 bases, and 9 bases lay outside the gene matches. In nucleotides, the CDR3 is TGCAGTGCTAGTGTGGGGGGAGGGCCGGATACGCAGTATTTT. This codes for CSASVGGGPDTQYF.

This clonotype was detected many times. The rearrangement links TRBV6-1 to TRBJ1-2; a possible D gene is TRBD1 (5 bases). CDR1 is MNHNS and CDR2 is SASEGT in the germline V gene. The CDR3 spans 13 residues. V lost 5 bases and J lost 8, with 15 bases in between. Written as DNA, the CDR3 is TGTGCCAGCAGTCCCCGAGGGGCGAGGGGCTACACCTTC. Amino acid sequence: CASSPRGARGYTF.

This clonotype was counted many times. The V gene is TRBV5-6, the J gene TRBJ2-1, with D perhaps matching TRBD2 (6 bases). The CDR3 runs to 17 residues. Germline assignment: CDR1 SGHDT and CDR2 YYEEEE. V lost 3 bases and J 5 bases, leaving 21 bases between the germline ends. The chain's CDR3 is CASSWGWGGAPNNEQFF. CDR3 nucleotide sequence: TGTGCCAGCAGCTGGGGCTGGGGCGGGGCACCAAACAATGAGCAGTTCTTC.

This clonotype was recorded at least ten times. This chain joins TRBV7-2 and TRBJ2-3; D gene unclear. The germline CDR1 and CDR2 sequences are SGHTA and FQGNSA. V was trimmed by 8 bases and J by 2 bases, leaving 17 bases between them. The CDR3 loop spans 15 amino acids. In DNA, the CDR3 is TGTGCCAGCTCCTACCGTGGCAGCCCCACAGATACGCAGTATTTT. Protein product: CASSYRGSPTDTQYF.

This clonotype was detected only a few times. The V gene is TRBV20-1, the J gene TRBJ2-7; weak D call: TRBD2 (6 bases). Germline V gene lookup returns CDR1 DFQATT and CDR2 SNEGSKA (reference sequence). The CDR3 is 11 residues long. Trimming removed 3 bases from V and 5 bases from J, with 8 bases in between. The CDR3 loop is CSASRRDEQYF. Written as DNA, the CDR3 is TGCAGTGCTAGCAGGAGGGACGAGCAGTACTTC.

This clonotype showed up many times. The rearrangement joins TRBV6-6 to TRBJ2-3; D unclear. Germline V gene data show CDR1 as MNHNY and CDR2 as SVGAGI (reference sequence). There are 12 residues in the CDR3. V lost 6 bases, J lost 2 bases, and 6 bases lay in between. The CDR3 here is CASSIYTDTQYF. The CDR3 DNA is TGTGCCAGCAGCATATACACAGATACGCAGTATTTT.

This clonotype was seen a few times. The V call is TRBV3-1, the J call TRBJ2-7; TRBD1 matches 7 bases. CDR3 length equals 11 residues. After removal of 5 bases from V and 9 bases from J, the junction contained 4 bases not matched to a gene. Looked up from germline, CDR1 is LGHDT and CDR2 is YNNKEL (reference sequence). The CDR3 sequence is CASSDRVGQYF. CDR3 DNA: TGTGCCAGCAGCGACAGGGTTGGGCAGTACTTC.

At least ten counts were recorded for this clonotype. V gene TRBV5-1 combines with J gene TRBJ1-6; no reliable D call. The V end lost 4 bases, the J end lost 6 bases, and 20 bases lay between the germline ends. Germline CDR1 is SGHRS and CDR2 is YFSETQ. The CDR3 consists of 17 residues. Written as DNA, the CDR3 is TGCGCCAGCAGCCCACGGACCCCCTTCAGGAGTAATTCACCCCTCCACTTT. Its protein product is CASSPRTPFRSNSPLHF.

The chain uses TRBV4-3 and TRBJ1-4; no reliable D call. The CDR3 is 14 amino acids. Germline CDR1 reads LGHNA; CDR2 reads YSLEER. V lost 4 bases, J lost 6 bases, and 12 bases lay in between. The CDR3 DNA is TGCGCCAGCAGCCTTTACCAGTGGGATGAAAAACTGTTTTTT. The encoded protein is CASSLYQWDEKLFF.

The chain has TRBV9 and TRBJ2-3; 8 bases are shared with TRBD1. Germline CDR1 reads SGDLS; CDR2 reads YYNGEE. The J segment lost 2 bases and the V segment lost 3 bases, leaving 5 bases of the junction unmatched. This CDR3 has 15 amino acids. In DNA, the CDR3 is TGTGCCAGCAGCGCCCGACAGGGGCTCACAGATACGCAGTATTTT. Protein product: CASSARQGLTDTQYF.

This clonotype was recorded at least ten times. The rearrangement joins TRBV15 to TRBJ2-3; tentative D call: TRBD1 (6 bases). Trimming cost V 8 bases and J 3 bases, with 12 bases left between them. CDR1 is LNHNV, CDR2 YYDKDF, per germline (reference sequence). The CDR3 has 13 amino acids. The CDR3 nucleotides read TGTGCCACCGGAAACAGGGCGACAGATACGCAGTATTTT. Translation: CATGNRATDTQYF.

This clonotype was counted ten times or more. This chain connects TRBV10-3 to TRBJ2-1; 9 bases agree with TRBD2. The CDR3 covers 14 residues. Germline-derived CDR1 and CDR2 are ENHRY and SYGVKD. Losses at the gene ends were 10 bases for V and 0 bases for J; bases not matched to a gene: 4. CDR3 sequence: CATEREVSYNEQFF. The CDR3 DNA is TGTGCCACGGAGCGGGAGGTCTCCTACAATGAGCAGTTCTTC.

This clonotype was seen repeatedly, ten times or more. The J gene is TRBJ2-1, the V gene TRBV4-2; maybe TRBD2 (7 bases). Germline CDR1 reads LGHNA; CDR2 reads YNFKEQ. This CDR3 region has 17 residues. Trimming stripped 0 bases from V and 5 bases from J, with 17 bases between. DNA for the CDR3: TGTGCCAGCAGCCAAGAGGTTGGGGGGGCCAGCCACAATGAGCAGTTCTTC. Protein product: CASSQEVGGASHNEQFF.

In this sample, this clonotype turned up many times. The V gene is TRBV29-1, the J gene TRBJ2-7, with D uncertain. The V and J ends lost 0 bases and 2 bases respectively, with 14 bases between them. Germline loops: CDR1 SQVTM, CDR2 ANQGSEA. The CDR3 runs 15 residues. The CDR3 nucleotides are TGCAGCGTTGAAGATCCCACAGTCGCTCCCTACGAGCAGTACTTC. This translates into CSVEDPTVAPYEQYF.

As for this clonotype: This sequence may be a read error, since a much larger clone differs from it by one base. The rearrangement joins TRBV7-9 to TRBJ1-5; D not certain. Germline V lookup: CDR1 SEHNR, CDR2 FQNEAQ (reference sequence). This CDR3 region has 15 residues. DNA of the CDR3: TGTGCCAGCAGCCCTGAAATGAGCGGCAATCAGCCCCGGCATTTT. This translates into CASSPEMSGNQPRHF.

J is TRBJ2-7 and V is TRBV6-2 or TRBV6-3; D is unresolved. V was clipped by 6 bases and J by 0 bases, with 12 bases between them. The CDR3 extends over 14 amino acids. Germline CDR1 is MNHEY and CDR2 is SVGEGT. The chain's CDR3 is CASRTRVNSYEQYF. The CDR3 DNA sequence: TGTGCCAGCAGGACCCGGGTCAACTCCTACGAGCAGTACTTC.

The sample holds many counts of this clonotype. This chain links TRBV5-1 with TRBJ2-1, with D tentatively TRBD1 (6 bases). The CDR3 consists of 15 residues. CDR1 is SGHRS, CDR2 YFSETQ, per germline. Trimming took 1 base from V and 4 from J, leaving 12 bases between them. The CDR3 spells CASSLIGTTYNEQFF. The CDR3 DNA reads TGCGCCAGCAGCTTGATCGGGACAACTTACAATGAGCAGTTCTTC.

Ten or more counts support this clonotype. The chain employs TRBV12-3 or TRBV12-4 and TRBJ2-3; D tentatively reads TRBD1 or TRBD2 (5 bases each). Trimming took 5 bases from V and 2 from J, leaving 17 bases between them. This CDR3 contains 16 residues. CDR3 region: CASSTGDLHNTDTQYF. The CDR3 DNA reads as TGTGCCAGCAGTACCGGGGACCTTCATAACACAGATACGCAGTATTTT.

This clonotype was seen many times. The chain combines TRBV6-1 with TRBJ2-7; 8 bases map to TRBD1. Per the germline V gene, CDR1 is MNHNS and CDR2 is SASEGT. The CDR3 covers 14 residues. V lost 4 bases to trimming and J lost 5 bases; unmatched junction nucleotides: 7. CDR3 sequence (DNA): TGTGCCAGCAGTGGTCAGGGGGCTCGAGACGAGCAGTACTTC. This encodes CASSGQGARDEQYF.

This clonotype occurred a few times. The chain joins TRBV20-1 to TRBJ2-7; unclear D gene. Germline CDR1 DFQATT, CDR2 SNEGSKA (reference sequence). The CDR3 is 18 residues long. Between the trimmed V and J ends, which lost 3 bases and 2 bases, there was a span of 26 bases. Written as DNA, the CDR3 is TGCAGTGCTAGCGTTATGGTCGCCTCACGGCCATTCACCTACGAGCAGTACTTC. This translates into CSASVMVASRPFTYEQYF.

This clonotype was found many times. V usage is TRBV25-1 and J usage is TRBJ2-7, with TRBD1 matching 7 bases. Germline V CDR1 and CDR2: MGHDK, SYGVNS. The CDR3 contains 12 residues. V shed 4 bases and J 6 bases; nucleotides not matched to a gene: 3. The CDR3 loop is CASSVYRGEQYF. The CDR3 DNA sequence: TGTGCCAGCAGTGTATACAGGGGCGAGCAGTACTTC.